A selection of T cell receptor beta chains follows, all from one sample in a study of PD-1 blockade in classical Hodgkin lymphoma. The data were produced by immunoSEQ multiplex PCR, yet TCRdb's version contains in-frame clones alone and is incomplete. The repertoire holds around 53,000 clones, around 74% seen once, with less than 15% in the top ten. This specimen consisted of peripheral blood mononuclear cells (PBMCs), obtained before the fourth cycle of nivolumab. The receptor source for this set is a human donor with classical Hodgkin lymphoma. CDR3s include the opening cysteine and the closing phenylalanine or tryptophan. The order of the fields is J gene, D gene, V gene, clone size, CDR3 protein, CDR3 DNA. D genes are given only for firm matches. Clone size is stated in some rows and not others, as once, few, many or a class when expanded.

j_gene: TRBJ2-3
d_gene: .
v_gene: TRBV5-6
abundance: .
CDR3aa: CASSDAGSTDTQYF
CDR3nt: TGTGCCAGCAGCGACGCAGGTAGCACAGATACGCAGTATTTT

j_gene: TRBJ2-6
d_gene: .
v_gene: TRBV5-7
abundance: .
CDR3aa: CASRRGRSSGANVLTF
CDR3nt: TGTGCCAGCCGACGGGGGCGAAGCTCTGGGGCCAACGTCCTGACTTTC

j_gene: TRBJ1-2
d_gene: .
v_gene: TRBV28
abundance: .
CDR3aa: CASSLGTRNAYGYTF
CDR3nt: TGTGCCAGCAGCCTCGGGACCCGAAATGCCTATGGCTACACCTTC

j_gene: TRBJ2-7
d_gene: TRBD1
v_gene: TRBV4-1
abundance: .
CDR3aa: CASSFPGTGNEQYF
CDR3nt: TGCGCCAGCAGCTTCCCCGGGACAGGGAACGAGCAGTACTTC

j_gene: TRBJ2-1
d_gene: .
v_gene: TRBV25-1
abundance: few
CDR3aa: CASSEGPLANEQFF
CDR3nt: TGTGCCAGCAGTGAGGGACCCTTAGCAAATGAGCAGTTCTTC

j_gene: TRBJ2-2
d_gene: .
v_gene: TRBV7-2
abundance: .
CDR3aa: CASSLLGTGELFF
CDR3nt: TGTGCCAGCAGCTTATTGGGGACCGGGGAGCTGTTTTTT

j_gene: TRBJ1-5
d_gene: .
v_gene: TRBV7-8
abundance: .
CDR3aa: CASSLVEGGNQPQHF
CDR3nt: TGTGCCAGCAGCTTAGTGGAGGGTGGCAATCAGCCCCAGCATTTT

j_gene: TRBJ1-2
d_gene: TRBD1
v_gene: TRBV7-2
abundance: .
CDR3aa: CASSYGTGRGYTF
CDR3nt: TGTGCCAGCAGCTATGGGACAGGGCGCGGCTACACCTTC

j_gene: TRBJ2-1
d_gene: TRBD2
v_gene: TRBV5-8
abundance: .
CDR3aa: CASTQITGGFNEQFF
CDR3nt: TGTGCCAGCACACAAATCACGGGAGGGTTCAATGAGCAGTTCTTC

j_gene: TRBJ2-1
d_gene: TRBD1
v_gene: TRBV6-1
abundance: .
CDR3aa: CASSVLDRVEQFF
CDR3nt: TGTGCCAGCAGTGTCCTGGACAGGGTTGAGCAGTTCTTC

j_gene: TRBJ1-2
d_gene: TRBD1
v_gene: TRBV6-6
abundance: few
CDR3aa: CASSYGSGGGGYTF
CDR3nt: TGTGCCAGCAGTTACGGATCAGGGGGCGGTGGCTACACCTTC

j_gene: TRBJ1-2
d_gene: TRBD1
v_gene: TRBV28
abundance: .
CDR3aa: CASSYPRGGGYTF
CDR3nt: TGTGCCAGCAGTTACCCCCGAGGGGGCGGCTACACCTTC

j_gene: TRBJ2-7
d_gene: .
v_gene: TRBV6-5
abundance: .
CDR3aa: CASSKQGDEQYF
CDR3nt: TGTGCCAGCAGCAAACAGGGTGACGAGCAGTACTTC

j_gene: TRBJ2-5
d_gene: .
v_gene: TRBV7-2
abundance: .
CDR3aa: CASSPRSGSNQETQYF
CDR3nt: TGTGCCAGCAGCCCCCGCTCCGGGAGTAATCAAGAGACCCAGTACTTC

j_gene: TRBJ2-7
d_gene: .
v_gene: TRBV12-2
abundance: .
CDR3aa: CASRLASQREGHEQYF
CDR3nt: TGTGCAAGTCGCTTAGCCTCCCAGCGGGAGGGCCACGAGCAGTACTTC

j_gene: TRBJ2-1
d_gene: TRBD2
v_gene: TRBV29-1
abundance: .
CDR3aa: CSVVGYAGALSYNEQFF
CDR3nt: TGCAGCGTCGTCGGGTATGCGGGAGCCCTCTCCTACAATGAGCAGTTCTTC

j_gene: TRBJ1-5
d_gene: .
v_gene: TRBV7-2
abundance: few
CDR3aa: CASSLLGALGQPQHF
CDR3nt: TGTGCCAGCAGCTTACTGGGGGCGCTGGGTCAGCCCCAGCATTTT

j_gene: TRBJ1-1
d_gene: TRBD1
v_gene: TRBV6-5
abundance: .
CDR3aa: CASRNRDRGDTEAFF
CDR3nt: TGTGCCAGCAGGAACCGGGACAGGGGGGACACTGAAGCTTTCTTT

j_gene: TRBJ2-7
d_gene: .
v_gene: TRBV6-1
abundance: .
CDR3aa: CASSEGAIIYEQYF
CDR3nt: TGTGCCAGCAGTGAAGGGGCCATCATCTACGAGCAGTACTTC

j_gene: TRBJ1-3
d_gene: .
v_gene: TRBV5-1
abundance: few
CDR3aa: CASSLGDPSDTIYF
CDR3nt: TGCGCCAGCAGCTTGGGGGACCCGTCCGACACCATATATTTT

j_gene: TRBJ2-1
d_gene: .
v_gene: TRBV9
abundance: .
CDR3aa: CASSGSGYNEQFF
CDR3nt: TGTGCCAGCAGCGGGAGTGGATACAATGAGCAGTTCTTC

j_gene: TRBJ2-7
d_gene: .
v_gene: TRBV29-1
abundance: .
CDR3aa: CSVELRVGRWGYEQYF
CDR3nt: TGCAGCGTTGAGTTGCGGGTCGGACGGTGGGGCTACGAGCAGTACTTC

j_gene: TRBJ2-7
d_gene: TRBD1
v_gene: TRBV16
abundance: .
CDR3aa: CASSLTQGASEQYF
CDR3nt: TGTGCCAGCAGCCTTACACAGGGGGCGAGTGAGCAGTACTTC

j_gene: TRBJ2-7
d_gene: TRBD2
v_gene: TRBV19
abundance: .
CDR3aa: CASSITGLAGGLSSYEQYF
CDR3nt: TGTGCCAGTAGTATAACGGGACTAGCGGGAGGACTGAGCTCCTACGAGCAGTACTTC

j_gene: TRBJ1-2
d_gene: .
v_gene: TRBV18
abundance: .
CDR3aa: CASSPGPRGYGYTF
CDR3nt: TGTGCCAGCTCACCAGGCCCTAGGGGTTATGGCTACACCTTC

j_gene: TRBJ1-2
d_gene: TRBD1
v_gene: TRBV7-9
abundance: .
CDR3aa: CASRPGTGGGYGYTF
CDR3nt: TGTGCCAGCAGGCCCGGGACAGGGGGTGGATATGGCTACACCTTC

j_gene: TRBJ2-7
d_gene: .
v_gene: TRBV7-2
abundance: .
CDR3aa: CASSLEPLDYEQYF
CDR3nt: TGTGCCAGCAGCTTAGAGCCCCTAGACTACGAGCAGTACTTC

j_gene: TRBJ1-1
d_gene: TRBD1
v_gene: TRBV4-2
abundance: .
CDR3aa: CASSQTGKVPEAFF
CDR3nt: TGTGCCAGCAGCCAGACAGGGAAAGTCCCTGAAGCTTTCTTT

j_gene: TRBJ2-3
d_gene: .
v_gene: TRBV5-1
abundance: .
CDR3aa: CASSLGFTAGGTDTQYF
CDR3nt: TGCGCCAGCAGCTTGGGCTTTACCGCCGGGGGCACAGATACGCAGTATTTT

j_gene: TRBJ1-2
d_gene: TRBD1
v_gene: TRBV2
abundance: once
CDR3aa: CASSGNRDSGGYTF
CDR3nt: TGTGCCAGCAGTGGTAACCGGGACAGCGGTGGGTACACCTTC

j_gene: TRBJ2-1
d_gene: .
v_gene: TRBV28
abundance: .
CDR3aa: CASSFYNEQFF
CDR3nt: TGTGCCAGCAGTTTTTACAATGAGCAGTTCTTC

j_gene: TRBJ2-1
d_gene: TRBD2
v_gene: TRBV2
abundance: many
CDR3aa: CASGLAGAIEQFF
CDR3nt: TGTGCCAGCGGACTAGCGGGAGCGATTGAGCAGTTCTTC

j_gene: TRBJ2-3
d_gene: TRBD2
v_gene: TRBV25-1
abundance: few
CDR3aa: CASSGARASGGTDTQYF
CDR3nt: TGTGCCAGCAGCGGCGCTAGGGCTAGCGGGGGCACAGATACGCAGTATTTT

j_gene: TRBJ2-1
d_gene: TRBD2
v_gene: TRBV5-1
abundance: .
CDR3aa: CASSLGLAGENEQFF
CDR3nt: TGCGCCAGCAGCTTAGGACTAGCGGGAGAAAATGAGCAGTTCTTC

j_gene: TRBJ2-7
d_gene: TRBD2
v_gene: TRBV6-5
abundance: .
CDR3aa: CASSYSTSGSSYEQYF
CDR3nt: TGTGCCAGCAGTTACTCGACTAGCGGGAGCTCCTACGAGCAGTACTTC

j_gene: TRBJ1-4
d_gene: TRBD1
v_gene: TRBV27
abundance: .
CDR3aa: CASRSGAGGKLFF
CDR3nt: TGTGCCAGCAGGAGTGGGGCAGGGGGAAAACTGTTTTTT

j_gene: TRBJ1-5
d_gene: TRBD1
v_gene: TRBV2
abundance: .
CDR3aa: CASSEEGDRAGSQPQHF
CDR3nt: TGTGCCAGCAGTGAGGAGGGAGACAGGGCCGGAAGCCAGCCCCAGCATTTT

j_gene: TRBJ2-3
d_gene: .
v_gene: TRBV5-1
abundance: .
CDR3aa: CASSLGGSGTDTQYF
CDR3nt: TGCGCCAGCAGCTTGGGAGGGTCGGGTACAGATACGCAGTATTTT

j_gene: TRBJ2-7
d_gene: TRBD2
v_gene: TRBV5-6
abundance: .
CDR3aa: CASSLLAGGPRYEQYF
CDR3nt: TGTGCCAGCAGCCTTCTAGCGGGAGGCCCTAGGTACGAGCAGTACTTC

j_gene: TRBJ2-7
d_gene: .
v_gene: TRBV11-2
abundance: .
CDR3aa: CASSPERAKPYEQYF
CDR3nt: TGTGCCAGCAGCCCCGAGCGGGCGAAACCCTACGAGCAGTACTTC

j_gene: TRBJ2-1
d_gene: .
v_gene: TRBV10-3
abundance: .
CDR3aa: CAISESLNLGEQFF
CDR3nt: TGTGCCATCAGTGAGTCTCTCAATTTAGGTGAGCAGTTCTTC

j_gene: TRBJ2-7
d_gene: TRBD1
v_gene: TRBV7-9
abundance: .
CDR3aa: CASKGQGGSYEQYF
CDR3nt: TGTGCCAGCAAAGGACAGGGGGGTTCCTACGAGCAGTACTTC

j_gene: TRBJ2-7
d_gene: .
v_gene: TRBV27
abundance: .
CDR3aa: CASRLFGTEIYEQYF
CDR3nt: TGTGCCAGCAGATTATTCGGGACGGAGATCTACGAGCAGTACTTC

j_gene: TRBJ2-5
d_gene: TRBD1
v_gene: TRBV7-7
abundance: .
CDR3aa: CASSFRTGRMETQYF
CDR3nt: TGTGCTAGCAGCTTCAGGACAGGGAGAATGGAGACCCAGTACTTC

j_gene: TRBJ1-5
d_gene: .
v_gene: TRBV2
abundance: .
CDR3aa: CASSERRGGEQPQHF
CDR3nt: TGTGCCAGCAGTGAGAGAAGGGGGGGAGAACAGCCCCAGCATTTT

j_gene: TRBJ2-7
d_gene: .
v_gene: TRBV9
abundance: few
CDR3aa: CASSVGGKGYEQYF
CDR3nt: TGTGCCAGCAGCGTAGGGGGGAAGGGCTACGAGCAGTACTTC

j_gene: TRBJ1-1
d_gene: TRBD1
v_gene: TRBV5-1
abundance: .
CDR3aa: CASSPGTGGAFF
CDR3nt: TGCGCCAGCAGCCCTGGGACAGGAGGAGCTTTCTTT

j_gene: TRBJ2-3
d_gene: TRBD1
v_gene: TRBV6-5
abundance: .
CDR3aa: CASSSGTGALVGTQYF
CDR3nt: TGTGCCAGCAGTTCCGGGACAGGGGCTTTGGTGGGTACGCAGTATTTT

j_gene: TRBJ2-2
d_gene: .
v_gene: TRBV7-2
abundance: .
CDR3aa: CASSLAPRRDNGELFF
CDR3nt: TGTGCCAGCAGCTTAGCCCCGCGGCGGGATAACGGGGAGCTGTTTTTT

j_gene: TRBJ2-1
d_gene: TRBD2
v_gene: TRBV19
abundance: .
CDR3aa: CASRKLADNYNEQFF
CDR3nt: TGTGCCAGTAGAAAACTAGCGGATAACTACAATGAGCAGTTCTTC

j_gene: TRBJ1-1
d_gene: .
v_gene: TRBV19
abundance: .
CDR3aa: CASSIGGYTEAFF
CDR3nt: TGTGCCAGTAGTATTGGGGGGTACACTGAAGCTTTCTTT

j_gene: TRBJ2-1
d_gene: .
v_gene: TRBV27
abundance: .
CDR3aa: CASSPGSYNEQFF
CDR3nt: TGTGCCAGCAGTCCCGGTTCCTACAATGAGCAGTTCTTC

j_gene: TRBJ2-2
d_gene: .
v_gene: TRBV6-5
abundance: .
CDR3aa: CASSYSSTGELFF
CDR3nt: TGTGCCAGCAGTTACTCGAGCACCGGGGAGCTGTTTTTT

j_gene: TRBJ2-6
d_gene: TRBD1
v_gene: TRBV19
abundance: few
CDR3aa: CASSIESLRQGWSGANVLTF
CDR3nt: TGTGCCAGTAGTATAGAGTCCCTCCGACAGGGATGGTCTGGGGCCAACGTCCTGACTTTC

j_gene: TRBJ2-7
d_gene: .
v_gene: TRBV5-4
abundance: once
CDR3aa: CASSFQGNPNEQYF
CDR3nt: TGTGCCAGCAGCTTCCAGGGGAACCCCAACGAGCAGTACTTC